Each of the 27 T cell receptor beta chains below was sequenced from the same sample in a study of control samples from healthy donors and cancer patients. Using immunoSEQ multiplex PCR, the repertoire was profiled, and TCRdb retains in-frame clones only, with some absent. The table lists some 150,000 clones, around 90% of them singletons. Sequencing was done on a sample of blood. Every receptor here comes from a man aged 18 to 35 in good health.

The V call is TRBV12-5, the J call TRBJ2-2; 12 bases match TRBD2. The CDR3 covers 15 residues. Per germline, CDR1 LGHNT and CDR2 FRNRAP. The V gene end was trimmed by 5 bases and the J gene end by 4 bases; junction bases not matched to a gene: 2. The CDR3: CASGQLAGGTGELFF. The CDR3 DNA reads TGTGCTAGTGGTCAACTAGCGGGGGGCACCGGGGAGCTGTTTTTT.

J is TRBJ2-5 and V is TRBV5-6; D is ambiguous. Trimming pared 2 bases from V and 5 bases from J, leaving 4 bases between. CDR1 and CDR2 (germline): SGHDT, YYEEEE. The CDR3 is 11 amino acids. CDR3 coding DNA: TGTGCCAGCAGCTTTATGGAGACCCAGTACTTC. This translates into CASSFMETQYF.

This clone was seen once. J is TRBJ2-7 and V is TRBV5-1; tentatively, D is TRBD2 (5 bases). Germline V lookup: CDR1 SGHRS, CDR2 YFSETQ. Trimming removed 4 bases at V and 3 bases at J, with 20 bases between. This CDR3 comprises 16 residues. CDR3 sequence (DNA): TGCGCCAGCAGCGTCGGACTCCTCCCGGCGATCTACGAGCAGTACTTC. Its translation: CASSVGLLPAIYEQYF.

The rearrangement uses TRBV6-4 and TRBJ1-6; 7 nucleotides line up with TRBD1. With V trimmed by 3 bases and J by 6 bases, 5 bases remained unmatched. This CDR3 has 15 amino acids. Germline V lookup: CDR1 MRHNA, CDR2 SNTAGT. The CDR3 here is CASSEQQGTNSPLHF. CDR3 nucleotides: TGTGCCAGCAGTGAGCAACAGGGGACTAATTCACCCCTCCACTTT.

V is TRBV10-2 and J is TRBJ1-1, with 9 bases lining up with TRBD1. This CDR3 has 16 residues. With V trimmed by 7 bases and J by 8 bases, 17 bases remained unmatched. The V gene's germline CDR1 is WSHSY and CDR2 SAAADI. This chain's CDR3 is CASTPGQGPQFGEAFF. CDR3 bases: TGCGCCAGCACGCCTGGACAGGGGCCGCAATTTGGAGAAGCTTTCTTT.

The chain uses TRBV7-9 and TRBJ2-5, with 7 nucleotides matching TRBD1. The CDR3 covers 14 residues. Germline V lookup: CDR1 SEHNR, CDR2 FQNEAQ (reference sequence). Trimming cost V 4 bases and J 1 base; bases outside gene matches: 3. The CDR3 loop is CASSSRQGQETQYF. As DNA, the CDR3 is TGTGCCAGCAGCTCCCGACAGGGCCAAGAGACCCAGTACTTC. The variable domain in full, with the rest retrieved from reference TRBV7-9 and TRBJ2-5, is DTGVSQNPRHKITKRGQNVTFRCDPISEHNRLYWYRQTLGQGPEFLTYFQNEAQLEKSRLLSDRFSAERPKGSFSTLEIQRTEQGDSAMYLCASSSRQGQETQYFGPGTRLLVL.

The chain links TRBV6-1 to TRBJ2-7; D gene ambiguous. The CDR3 contains 15 residues. Germline values: CDR1 MNHNS, CDR2 SASEGT. V lost 2 bases to trimming and J lost 0 bases, with 11 bases between them. The CDR3 DNA follows: TGTGCCAGCAGTGAAACCTTTAGATTCTCCTACGAGCAGTACTTC. The encoded protein is CASSETFRFSYEQYF.

The V call is TRBV7-2, the J call TRBJ2-6; D gene unclear. The CDR3 has 14 amino acids. The germline gives CDR1 SGHTA, CDR2 FQGNSA. The V and J ends lost 1 base and 2 bases respectively, with 3 bases between them. The CDR3, as DNA: TGTGCCAGCAGCTTAGGGGCTGGGGCCAACGTCCTGACTTTC. This gives the protein CASSLGAGANVLTF.

This clone appeared a few times. V usage is TRBV14 and J usage is TRBJ2-5, with D possibly being TRBD1 or TRBD2 (6 bases each). The CDR3 sequence is 13 residues long. Looked up from germline, CDR1 is SGHDN and CDR2 is FVKESK. V shed 5 bases and J shed 4 bases, with 11 bases lying between them. The CDR3 sequence: CASSGGGPETQYF. DNA of the CDR3: TGTGCCAGCAGCGGAGGGGGGCCAGAGACCCAGTACTTC.

The gene calls are TRBV7-2 and TRBJ2-2, with D tentatively TRBD2 (6 bases). CDR1 SGHTA and CDR2 FQGNSA come from the germline V gene. V lost 1 base and J lost 0, with 15 bases in between. CDR3 length equals 18 residues. As DNA, the CDR3 is TGTGCCAGCAGCTTAGGGGTTCCGGGGGATTCGAACACCGGGGAGCTGTTTTTT. Translated: CASSLGVPGDSNTGELFF.

The rearrangement joins TRBV27 to TRBJ1-2; D is unclear. This CDR3 comprises 15 residues. Germline V gene lookup returns CDR1 MNHEY and CDR2 SMNVEV (reference sequence). Trimming took off 3 bases at V and 0 bases at J, with 11 bases between the two ends. DNA of the CDR3: TGTGCCAGCAGTTTCCACGGACGTTCTAACTATGGCTACACCTTC. Residues: CASSFHGRSNYGYTF.

The chain couples TRBV20-1 to TRBJ2-7; D call uncertain. The CDR3 loop spans 16 amino acids. The germline V and J ends were trimmed by 3 bases and 1 base, with 19 bases remaining between them. CDR1 DFQATT and CDR2 SNEGSKA come from the germline V gene (reference sequence). The CDR3 is CSASSLASTVSYEQYF. As DNA, the CDR3 is TGCAGTGCTAGTTCTTTGGCGTCGACGGTTTCCTACGAGCAGTACTTC.

In this sample, this clone turned up once. The chain carries TRBV6-6 and TRBJ1-1; D is uncertain. In germline, CDR1 is MNHNY, CDR2 SVGAGI (reference sequence). Trimming stripped 2 bases from V and 2 bases from J, with 12 bases between. CDR3 size: 15 residues. Here the CDR3 reads CASSYKDGSNTEAFF. In nucleotides, the CDR3 is TGTGCCAGCAGTTACAAGGACGGTTCCAACACTGAAGCTTTCTTT.

The chain carries TRBV7-2 and TRBJ2-1; perhaps TRBD2 as D (5 bases). The CDR3 spans 11 residues. V lost 8 bases and J 7 bases, leaving 9 bases between the germline ends. CDR1 and CDR2 from the germline V gene are SGHTA and FQGNSA. This CDR3 is CASASPNEQFF. The CDR3 nucleotides are TGTGCCAGCGCTAGCCCTAATGAGCAGTTCTTC.

The chain has TRBV27 and TRBJ1-3, with D hard to call. The CDR3 is 14 amino acids. Per germline, CDR1 MNHEY and CDR2 SMNVEV (reference sequence). V gave up 5 bases and J gave up 0 bases, with 8 bases separating them. DNA of the CDR3: TGTGCCAGCAGTCAGTCTTTCTCTGGAAACACCATATATTTT. Its translation is CASSQSFSGNTIYF.

The V and J genes are TRBV9 and TRBJ1-2; TRBD1 matches at 7 bases. In germline, CDR1 is SGDLS, CDR2 YYNGEE. The CDR3 totals 13 residues. V dropped 0 bases and J dropped 8; count of bases not matched to a gene: 4. CDR3 region: CASSVEGAWGYTF. The CDR3 DNA sequence: TGTGCCAGCAGCGTAGAGGGGGCGTGGGGCTACACCTTC.

This clone was picked up one time. The genes are TRBV5-8 and TRBJ1-1; a possible D gene is TRBD1 (6 bases). V lost 1 base and J lost 13, with 20 bases in between. The CDR3 contains 14 residues. Per germline, CDR1 SGHTS and CDR2 YDEGEE. CDR3 DNA: TGTGCCAGCAGCTTGAGTAAGGGAAGAGGGGGGGATTTCTTT. It encodes CASSLSKGRGGDFF.

Note on this clone: The sample carries other DNA sequences with the same CDR3. This chain connects TRBV2 to TRBJ1-5; the match to TRBD1 covers 9 bases. CDR1 is SNHLY and CDR2 is FYNNEI in the germline V gene. The CDR3 has 17 amino acids. The junction had 10 bases not matched to a gene; V was cut back by 0 bases and J by 7 bases. The DNA of the CDR3 is TGTGCCAGCAGTGAAGCGAGGACAGGGGCCTTCAACCAGCCCCAGCATTTT. It specifies CASSEARTGAFNQPQHF.

J is TRBJ1-1 and V is TRBV6-5; 8 positions match TRBD1. This CDR3 has 13 residues. J was trimmed by 9 bases and V by 5 bases; bases with no gene match: 8. Germline V gives CDR1 MNHEY, CDR2 SVGAGI. The CDR3 DNA reads as TGTGCCAGCAGTACTCAGGGGGCCCTGAAAGCTTTCTTT. Its protein is CASSTQGALKAFF.

The rearrangement uses TRBV4-1 and TRBJ1-5, with D unclear. Trimming pared 0 bases from V and 3 bases from J, leaving 6 bases between. In germline, CDR1 is MGHRA, CDR2 YSYEKL. There are 14 residues in the CDR3. The CDR3 loop is CASSQEGPNQPQHF. Here the CDR3 DNA reads TGCGCCAGCAGCCAAGAGGGTCCCAATCAGCCCCAGCATTTT.

V is TRBV13 and J is TRBJ1-1; D is perhaps TRBD1 (5 bases). V lost 0 bases and J 1 base, leaving 9 bases between the germline ends. There are 15 residues in the CDR3. Germline V gives CDR1 PRHDT, CDR2 FYEKMQ (reference sequence). The CDR3 DNA reads as TGTGCCAGCAGCTTAGGCCCAACAGGGAACACTGAAGCTTTCTTT. The encoded protein is CASSLGPTGNTEAFF. Full variable domain (remainder filled in from reference TRBV13 and TRBJ1-1): AAGVIQSPRHLIKEKRETATLKCYPIPRHDTVYWYQQGPGQDPQFLISFYEKMQSDKGSIPDRFSAQQFSDYHSELNMSSLELGDSALYFCASSLGPTGNTEAFFGQGTRLTVV.

The chain has TRBV7-2 and TRBJ2-1, with 9 positions matching TRBD2. CDR1 is SGHTA and CDR2 is FQGNSA in the germline V gene. The CDR3 length is 15 residues. The trim removed 6 bases at V and 4 bases at J, leaving 7 bases unmatched. The CDR3: CASRSGTSLYNEQFF. The CDR3 region has the DNA TGTGCCAGCAGGTCCGGGACTAGCTTGTACAATGAGCAGTTCTTC.

This rearrangement joins TRBV7-3 to TRBJ2-1, with D perhaps assigned TRBD1 or TRBD2 (6 bases each). The CDR3 is made up of 15 amino acids. V was shortened by 2 bases and J by 7 bases, with 15 bases between the two germline ends. Germline CDR1 reads SGHTA; CDR2 reads FQGTGA. CDR3 coding DNA: TGTGCCAGCAGCTTAGGACGGGGGCCTCTAAATGAGCAGTTCTTC. Translation gives CASSLGRGPLNEQFF. Together with reference TRBV7-3 and TRBJ2-1, the CDR3 gives the full variable domain: GAGVSQTPSNKVTEKGKYVELRCDPISGHTALYWYRQSLGQGPEFLIYFQGTGAADDSGLPNDRFFAVRPEGSVSTLKIQRTERGDSAVYLCASSLGRGPLNEQFFGPGTRLTVL.

The chain employs TRBV7-6 and TRBJ1-4; TRBD1 might be the D (5 bases). This CDR3 contains 14 residues. Trimming pared 2 bases from V and 8 bases from J, leaving 12 bases between. Germline V gives CDR1 SGHVS, CDR2 FNYEAQ. The CDR3 loop is CASSLWGEGEKLFF. As DNA, the CDR3 is TGTGCCAGCAGCTTATGGGGGGAGGGCGAAAAACTGTTTTTT.

The CDR3, as DNA: TGTGCCAGCAGCTTATGGAGGGGGAGCTCCTACGAGCAGTACTTC. Its protein product is CASSLWRGSSYEQYF. The chain combines TRBV5-6 with TRBJ2-7; the D call may be TRBD1 or TRBD2 (6 bases each). The V and J ends lost 2 bases and 0 bases respectively, with 12 bases between them. CDR3 length: 15 amino acids. CDR1 and CDR2 (germline): SGHDT, YYEEEE.

The chain couples TRBV14 to TRBJ2-7, with D possibly TRBD2 on 5 matching bases. Germline CDR1 reads SGHDN; CDR2 reads FVKESK. The CDR3 covers 15 residues. With 4 bases removed from V and 5 bases from J, the gap between germline ends came to 18 bases. This chain's CDR3 is CASSLRAEANHEQYF. In nucleotides, the CDR3 is TGTGCCAGCAGCCTCAGAGCGGAGGCTAACCACGAGCAGTACTTC.

The chain recombines TRBV28 with TRBJ2-1, with D possibly TRBD1 on 5 matching bases. V was clipped by 4 bases and J by 9 bases, with 13 bases between them. CDR3 size: 13 residues. Germline V CDR1 and CDR2: MDHEN, SYDVKM. CDR3 DNA sequence: TGTGCCAGCAGTTCGTACAGGTCGGGTGAGCAGTTCTTC. This codes for CASSSYRSGEQFF. The entire variable domain, with the rest obtained from reference TRBV28 and TRBJ2-1, is as follows: DVKVTQSSRYLVKRTGEKVFLECVQDMDHENMFWYRQDPGLGLRLIYFSYDVKMKEKGDIPEGYSVSREKKERFSLILESASTNQTSMYLCASSSYRSGEQFFGPGTRLTVL.